Listed below are T cell receptor beta chains from one sample, sequenced in a study of early T cells in non-severe SARS-CoV-2 infection. MiXCR, run by TCRdb on the 5' RACE reads, gives a single entry per CDR3 protein. This sample carries 60,000 to 70,000 distinct CDR3 sequences, approximately 8.3% of them seen once, and the ten largest clones take approximately 3%. Sequenced material: whole blood. Receptors were obtained from an adult who was a healthcare worker with PCR-confirmed SARS-CoV-2 infection or an uninfected control (not recorded which). CDR3s include the opening cysteine and the closing phenylalanine or tryptophan. D genes are given only for firm matches. A clone size is listed for some rows: how often the clone was seen (once, few, many), or a class if it is expanded.

. | TRBD2 | TRBJ2-3 | TRBV24-1 | CATSASIAGDPDTQYF | TGTGCCACCAGTGCTAGCATAGCGGGAGATCCAGATACGCAGTATTTT
few | . | TRBJ2-7 | TRBV20-1 | CSARGILGQPPYEQYF | TGCAGTGCTAGAGGAATCTTAGGACAACCTCCTTACGAGCAGTACTTC
. | . | TRBJ2-2 | TRBV29-1 | CSVGGANTGELFF | TGCAGCGTTGGGGGGGCGAACACCGGGGAGCTGTTTTTT
. | TRBD1 | TRBJ2-5 | TRBV4-2 | CASSPDGQAQETQYF | TGTGCCAGCAGCCCGGACGGACAGGCTCAAGAGACCCAGTACTTC
many | . | TRBJ1-4 | TRBV6-1 | CASSAGRTSATNEKLFF | TGTGCCAGCAGCGCTGGACGTACTTCTGCAACTAATGAAAAACTGTTTTTT
. | TRBD2 | TRBJ2-3 | TRBV2 | CARYPGGLSTDTQYF | TGTGCCAGATATCCCGGGGGACTATCCACAGATACGCAGTATTTT
. | . | TRBJ2-7 | TRBV20-1 | CSAAGGLSYEQYF | TGCAGTGCGGCGGGCGGACTCTCCTACGAGCAGTACTTC
. | . | TRBJ2-1 | TRBV11-2 | CASSLGTSSDEQFF | TGTGCCAGCAGCTTGGGGACCTCTAGCGATGAGCAGTTCTTC
many | TRBD1 | TRBJ2-7 | TRBV20-1 | CSAGGTGNIYEQYF | TGCAGTGCGGGGGGGACAGGGAATATCTACGAGCAGTACTTC
many | . | TRBJ2-2 | TRBV5-4 | CASSRANTGELFF | TGTGCCAGCAGCAGGGCGAACACCGGGGAGCTGTTTTTT
few | . | TRBJ2-7 | TRBV29-1 | CSVRGHPSSYEQYF | TGCAGCGTTCGAGGACACCCAAGCTCCTACGAGCAGTACTTC
few | . | TRBJ1-1 | TRBV7-9 | CASSLIDTPEAFF | TGTGCCAGCAGCTTAATAGACACACCTGAAGCTTTCTTT
few | . | TRBJ2-1 | TRBV28 | CASRSMYEQFF | TGTGCCAGCAGATCTATGTATGAGCAGTTCTTC
. | . | TRBJ2-1 | TRBV20-1 | CSAWGAGVINEQFF | TGCAGTGCTTGGGGGGCGGGAGTTATCAATGAGCAGTTCTTC
. | . | TRBJ2-1 | TRBV7-2 | CASSLHSSYNEQFF | TGTGCCAGCAGCTTACACAGCTCCTACAATGAGCAGTTCTTC
many | TRBD2 | TRBJ2-1 | TRBV20-1 | CSARLFGAGGRHEQFF | TGCAGTGCTAGGCTGTTTGGAGCGGGAGGGCGGCATGAGCAGTTCTTC
few | TRBD1 | TRBJ2-6 | TRBV5-1 | CASSPGQGTLSSGANVLTF | TGCGCCAGCAGCCCGGGACAGGGTACCCTCAGCTCTGGGGCCAACGTCCTGACTTTC
many | . | TRBJ2-7 | TRBV2 | CASSEAWGHEQYF | TGTGCCAGCAGTGAGGCCTGGGGCCACGAGCAGTACTTC